These T cell receptor beta chains were read from a single sample in a study of blood T cells in healthy people across ages. One entry per CDR3 protein results from TCRdb running MiXCR on the 5' RACE reads. The table includes 1.5 million to 2 million distinct CDR3 sequences, roughly 43% detected once. Sample: blood. The receptor set was obtained from a human donor in good health. Both conserved end residues are part of each CDR3. Each record gives: V gene, J gene, CDR3 protein.

v_gene: TRBV7-2
j_gene: TRBJ2-5
CDR3aa: CASSATSGGFQETQYF

v_gene: TRBV7-2
j_gene: TRBJ1-5
CDR3aa: CASSFQFNQPQHF

v_gene: TRBV20-1
j_gene: TRBJ1-5
CDR3aa: CSARMGPQPQPQHF

v_gene: TRBV7-9
j_gene: TRBJ1-6
CDR3aa: CASSLDESSSYNSPLHF

v_gene: TRBV29-1
j_gene: TRBJ2-3
CDR3aa: CSYTWVSTDTQYF

v_gene: TRBV11-2
j_gene: TRBJ1-4
CDR3aa: CASSLAGQGREKLFF

v_gene: TRBV6-6
j_gene: TRBJ1-5
CDR3aa: CASSYSGVPSISPQHF

v_gene: TRBV12-3/TRBV12-4
j_gene: TRBJ2-5
CDR3aa: CASSMGGSGDQYF

v_gene: TRBV5-1
j_gene: TRBJ2-7
CDR3aa: CASSRRTLTYEQYF

v_gene: TRBV30
j_gene: TRBJ2-1
CDR3aa: CAWIGTGGNEQFF

v_gene: TRBV11-2
j_gene: TRBJ1-2
CDR3aa: CASSSPEPWSGYTF

v_gene: TRBV4-1
j_gene: TRBJ1-6
CDR3aa: CASSQDWTGGNNSPLHF

v_gene: TRBV5-5
j_gene: TRBJ2-1
CDR3aa: CASQQRSSYNEQFF

v_gene: TRBV28
j_gene: TRBJ2-3
CDR3aa: CVAKGSLTDTQYF

v_gene: TRBV27
j_gene: TRBJ1-1
CDR3aa: CASTQQGMGTEAFF

v_gene: TRBV7-2
j_gene: TRBJ1-2
CDR3aa: CASSFGSLINYGYTF

v_gene: TRBV12-3/TRBV12-4
j_gene: TRBJ2-7
CDR3aa: CASSRLGQGAWEQYF

v_gene: TRBV7-2
j_gene: TRBJ2-3
CDR3aa: CASSLVGGGISTDTQYF

v_gene: TRBV28
j_gene: TRBJ2-1
CDR3aa: CASRPPGGTNEQFF

v_gene: TRBV28
j_gene: -
CDR3aa: CASSWDPVNNEQYF

v_gene: TRBV7-3
j_gene: TRBJ2-1
CDR3aa: CACSSLGTAYNEQFF

v_gene: TRBV7-8
j_gene: TRBJ2-5
CDR3aa: CASSALTAPEEETQYF

v_gene: TRBV7-9
j_gene: TRBJ1-1
CDR3aa: CASSLGGAVDFF

v_gene: TRBV24-1
j_gene: TRBJ1-3
CDR3aa: CATSEGDGSRDGNTIYF

v_gene: TRBV7-2
j_gene: TRBJ2-1
CDR3aa: CASSSPMTGGNYNEQFF

v_gene: TRBV27
j_gene: TRBJ2-6
CDR3aa: CASSPTGRGGANVLTF

v_gene: TRBV20-1
j_gene: TRBJ1-1
CDR3aa: CSALLQGPTNTEAFF

v_gene: TRBV29-1
j_gene: TRBJ2-6
CDR3aa: CSVEDSRVRSGANVLTF

v_gene: TRBV20-1
j_gene: TRBJ1-2
CDR3aa: CSARDLEAGGYTF

v_gene: TRBV4-3
j_gene: TRBJ2-3
CDR3aa: CASSQDWTSGSGTDTQYF

v_gene: TRBV29-1
j_gene: TRBJ1-2
CDR3aa: CSVEPEGSDYGYTF

v_gene: TRBV7-9
j_gene: -
CDR3aa: CANTQGMVGEQYF

v_gene: TRBV28
j_gene: TRBJ1-1
CDR3aa: CATRTGFGEAFF

v_gene: TRBV4-1
j_gene: TRBJ2-1
CDR3aa: CASSQGSEGEQFF

v_gene: TRBV11-2
j_gene: TRBJ1-1
CDR3aa: CASSDPERNGAEAFF

v_gene: TRBV7-9
j_gene: -
CDR3aa: CASSFPLSGEQYF

v_gene: TRBV28
j_gene: TRBJ2-5
CDR3aa: CVSAVGVETQYF

v_gene: TRBV7-9
j_gene: TRBJ1-1
CDR3aa: CASSRDPADTEAFF

v_gene: TRBV29-1
j_gene: TRBJ2-3
CDR3aa: CSVARSTDTQYF

v_gene: TRBV7-9
j_gene: TRBJ2-1
CDR3aa: CASSYRTSGERYNEQFF

v_gene: TRBV7-9
j_gene: TRBJ2-1
CDR3aa: CASSLGGSGGAFEQFF

v_gene: TRBV5-1
j_gene: TRBJ2-3
CDR3aa: CASSLLAFPDTQYF

v_gene: TRBV4-2
j_gene: TRBJ2-5
CDR3aa: CASSQGDYRVGETQYF

v_gene: TRBV4-1
j_gene: TRBJ2-7
CDR3aa: CASSQDSTLYEQYF

v_gene: TRBV6-5
j_gene: TRBJ2-4
CDR3aa: CASTDRDQPNKNIQYF

v_gene: TRBV10-3
j_gene: TRBJ2-6
CDR3aa: CAITELGAGANVLTF

v_gene: TRBV28
j_gene: TRBJ1-2
CDR3aa: CASSWDLHDGYTF

v_gene: TRBV6-1
j_gene: TRBJ1-1
CDR3aa: CASSLLQGRNTEAFF

v_gene: TRBV7-8
j_gene: TRBJ2-1
CDR3aa: CASSLGVGGDEQFF

v_gene: TRBV24-1
j_gene: TRBJ1-1
CDR3aa: CATSDGGTGNTEAFF

v_gene: TRBV20-1
j_gene: TRBJ1-1
CDR3aa: CSARPIRQGVAEAFF

v_gene: TRBV6-1
j_gene: TRBJ1-2
CDR3aa: CTSSPLRDRIYVIYGYTF

v_gene: TRBV10-3
j_gene: TRBJ2-3
CDR3aa: CAISWAGTSGGISTDTQYF

v_gene: TRBV4-3
j_gene: TRBJ1-1
CDR3aa: CASSRTAGTGYTEAFF

v_gene: TRBV7-3
j_gene: TRBJ2-1
CDR3aa: CASSLKRGEESSYNEQFF

v_gene: TRBV4-3
j_gene: TRBJ2-7
CDR3aa: CASSQDPLSYEQYF

v_gene: TRBV7-6
j_gene: TRBJ2-3
CDR3aa: CASSLVGLAINTDTQYF

v_gene: TRBV7-6
j_gene: TRBJ1-6
CDR3aa: CASSSHGTDYSPLHF

v_gene: TRBV4-1
j_gene: TRBJ1-1
CDR3aa: CASSQDDAGYEAFF

v_gene: TRBV6-6
j_gene: TRBJ1-5
CDR3aa: CASSYSDHNQPQHF